The entry below describes one TCR beta chain. The antigen remains undetermined. PCR used 60 Vbeta primers and 13 Jbeta primers. TCRdb's copy holds only in-frame clones and misses some; the assay was immunoSEQ multiplex PCR. The sample includes approximately 80,000 clones, about three quarters of them seen just once. The data originate from a study of cytomegalovirus exposure and HLA in healthy donors. Study-level points and caveats: Many donors carried some public TCRs, although rarity characterized most TCR sequences. A few of the chains that were CMV-associated were confirmed in vitro to be specific for CMV antigens.

CDR1 is MNHEY, CDR2 SVGAGI, per germline. Trimming cost V 7 bases and J 6 bases; bases outside gene matches: 7. This CDR3 region has 14 residues. The clonotype comes from a male donor in good health and CMV-seropositive. This chain uses TRBV6-5 with TRBJ2-7, with 12 bases matching TRBD2. Sequencing was done on a sample of PBMCs. CDR3 coding DNA: TGTGCCAGCACCCGACTAGCGGGAGAGTCCGAGCAGTACTTC. Amino acids: CASTRLAGESEQYF.